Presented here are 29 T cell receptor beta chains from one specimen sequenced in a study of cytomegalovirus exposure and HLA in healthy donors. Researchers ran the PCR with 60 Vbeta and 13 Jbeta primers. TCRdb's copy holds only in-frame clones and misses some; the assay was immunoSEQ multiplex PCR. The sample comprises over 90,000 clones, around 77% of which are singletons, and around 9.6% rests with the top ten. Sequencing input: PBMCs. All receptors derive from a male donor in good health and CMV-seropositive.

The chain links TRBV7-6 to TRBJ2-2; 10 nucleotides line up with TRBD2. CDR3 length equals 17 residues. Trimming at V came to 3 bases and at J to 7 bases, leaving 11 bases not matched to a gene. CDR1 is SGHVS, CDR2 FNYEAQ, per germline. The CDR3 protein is CASSFGLAGVIGGELFF. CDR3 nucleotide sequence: TGTGCCAGCAGCTTTGGGCTAGCGGGAGTAATTGGCGGGGAGCTGTTTTTT.

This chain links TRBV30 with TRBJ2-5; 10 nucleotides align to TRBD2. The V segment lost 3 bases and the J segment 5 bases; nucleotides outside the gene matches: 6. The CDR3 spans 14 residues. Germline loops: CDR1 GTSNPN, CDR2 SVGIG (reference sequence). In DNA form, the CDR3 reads TGTGCCTGGAGCCGGACTAGCGGAGGGGAGACCCAGTACTTC. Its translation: CAWSRTSGGETQYF. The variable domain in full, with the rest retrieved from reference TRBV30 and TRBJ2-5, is SQTIHQWPATLVQPVGSPLSLECTVEGTSNPNLYWYRQAAGRGLQLLFYSVGIGQISSEVPQNLSASRPQDRQFILSSKKLLLSDSGFYLCAWSRTSGGETQYFGPGTRLLVL.

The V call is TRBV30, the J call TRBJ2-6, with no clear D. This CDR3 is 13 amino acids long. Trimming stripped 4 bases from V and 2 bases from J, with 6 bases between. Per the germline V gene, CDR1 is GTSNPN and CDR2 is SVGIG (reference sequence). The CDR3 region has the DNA TGTGCCTGGAAACTGACTGGGGCCAACGTCCTGACTTTC. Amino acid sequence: CAWKLTGANVLTF.

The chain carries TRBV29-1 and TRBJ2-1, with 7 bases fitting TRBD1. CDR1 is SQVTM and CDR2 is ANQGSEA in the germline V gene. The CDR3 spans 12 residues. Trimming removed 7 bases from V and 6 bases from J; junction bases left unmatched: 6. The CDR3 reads CSAEGTANEQFF. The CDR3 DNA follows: TGCAGCGCCGAAGGGACAGCCAATGAGCAGTTCTTC.

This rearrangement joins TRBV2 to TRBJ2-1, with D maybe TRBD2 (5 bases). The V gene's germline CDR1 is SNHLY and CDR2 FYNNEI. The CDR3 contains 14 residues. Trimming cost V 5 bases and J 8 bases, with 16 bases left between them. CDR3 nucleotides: TGTGCCAGCAGTCGGGATAGGACGAAGGATGAGCAGTTCTTC. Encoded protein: CASSRDRTKDEQFF.

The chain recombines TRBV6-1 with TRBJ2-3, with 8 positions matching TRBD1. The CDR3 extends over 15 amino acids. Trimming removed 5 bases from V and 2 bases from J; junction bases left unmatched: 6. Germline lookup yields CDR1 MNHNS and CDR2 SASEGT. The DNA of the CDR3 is TGTGCCAGCAGTCGCCGGACAGGGCACACAGATACGCAGTATTTT. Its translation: CASSRRTGHTDTQYF.

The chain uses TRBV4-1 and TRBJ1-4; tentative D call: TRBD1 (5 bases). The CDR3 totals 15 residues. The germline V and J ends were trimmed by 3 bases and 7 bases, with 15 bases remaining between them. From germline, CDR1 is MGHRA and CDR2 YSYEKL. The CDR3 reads CASSHLFGGFEKLFF. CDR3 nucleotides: TGCGCCAGCAGCCACCTTTTCGGGGGATTTGAAAAACTGTTTTTT.

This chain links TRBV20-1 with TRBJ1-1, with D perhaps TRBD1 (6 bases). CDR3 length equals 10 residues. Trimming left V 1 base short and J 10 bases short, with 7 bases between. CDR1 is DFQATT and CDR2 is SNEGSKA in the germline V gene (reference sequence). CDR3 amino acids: CSARGGGAFF. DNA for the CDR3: TGCAGTGCTAGAGGAGGGGGAGCTTTCTTT.

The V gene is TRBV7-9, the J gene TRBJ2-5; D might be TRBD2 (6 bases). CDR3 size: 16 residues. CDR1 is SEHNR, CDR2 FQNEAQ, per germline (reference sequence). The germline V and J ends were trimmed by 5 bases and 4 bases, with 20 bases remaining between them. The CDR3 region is CASSKNRRASGETQYF. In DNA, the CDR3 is TGTGCCAGCAGCAAAAACCGGAGGGCCTCGGGAGAGACCCAGTACTTC. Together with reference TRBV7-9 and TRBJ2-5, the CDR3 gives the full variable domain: DTGVSQNPRHKITKRGQNVTFRCDPISEHNRLYWYRQTLGQGPEFLTYFQNEAQLEKSRLLSDRFSAERPKGSFSTLEIQRTEQGDSAMYLCASSKNRRASGETQYFGPGTRLLVL.

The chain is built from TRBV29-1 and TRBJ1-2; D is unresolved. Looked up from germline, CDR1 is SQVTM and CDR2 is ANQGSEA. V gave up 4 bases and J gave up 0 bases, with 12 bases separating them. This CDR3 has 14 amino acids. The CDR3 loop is CSVVGHGANYGYTF. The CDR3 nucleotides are TGCAGCGTTGTAGGCCACGGAGCTAACTATGGCTACACCTTC.

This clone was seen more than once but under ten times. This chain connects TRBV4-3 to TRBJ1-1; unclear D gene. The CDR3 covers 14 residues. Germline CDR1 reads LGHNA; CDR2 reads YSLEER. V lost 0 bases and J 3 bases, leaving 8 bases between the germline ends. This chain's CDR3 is CASSQDPRDTEAFF. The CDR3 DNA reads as TGCGCCAGCAGCCAAGATCCCCGTGACACTGAAGCTTTCTTT.

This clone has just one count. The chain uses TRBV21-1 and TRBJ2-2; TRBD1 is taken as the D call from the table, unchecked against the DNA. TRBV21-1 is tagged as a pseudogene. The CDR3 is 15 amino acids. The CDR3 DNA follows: TGTGCCAGCACCCTAAGTAAGGGGCGAACCGGGGAGCTGTTTTTT. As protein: CASTLSKGRTGELFF.

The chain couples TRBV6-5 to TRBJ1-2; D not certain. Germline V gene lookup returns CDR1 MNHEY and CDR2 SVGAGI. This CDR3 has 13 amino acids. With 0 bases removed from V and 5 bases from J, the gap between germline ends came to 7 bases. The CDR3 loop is CASSYSRLYGYTF. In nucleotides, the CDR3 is TGTGCCAGCAGTTACTCGAGACTATATGGCTACACCTTC.

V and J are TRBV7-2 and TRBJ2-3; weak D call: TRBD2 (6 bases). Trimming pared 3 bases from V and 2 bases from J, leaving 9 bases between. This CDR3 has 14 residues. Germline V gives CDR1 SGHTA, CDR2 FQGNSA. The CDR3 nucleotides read TGTGCCAGCAGCTTGCGGACTACCACAGATACGCAGTATTTT. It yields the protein CASSLRTTTDTQYF. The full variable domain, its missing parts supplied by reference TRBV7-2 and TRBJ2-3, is GAGVSQSPSNKVTEKGKDVELRCDPISGHTALYWYRQSLGQGLEFLIYFQGNSAPDKSGLPSDRFSAERTGGSVSTLTIQRTQQEDSAVYLCASSLRTTTDTQYFGPGTRLTVL.

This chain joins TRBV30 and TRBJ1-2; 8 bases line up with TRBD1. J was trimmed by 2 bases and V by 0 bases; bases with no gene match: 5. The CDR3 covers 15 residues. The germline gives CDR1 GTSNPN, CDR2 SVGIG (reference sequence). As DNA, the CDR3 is TGTGCCTGGAGTGTAGGGGCAGGGGGCAACTATGGCTACACCTTC. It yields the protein CAWSVGAGGNYGYTF. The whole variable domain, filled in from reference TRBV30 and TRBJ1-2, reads SQTIHQWPATLVQPVGSPLSLECTVEGTSNPNLYWYRQAAGRGLQLLFYSVGIGQISSEVPQNLSASRPQDRQFILSSKKLLLSDSGFYLCAWSVGAGGNYGYTFGSGTRLTVV.

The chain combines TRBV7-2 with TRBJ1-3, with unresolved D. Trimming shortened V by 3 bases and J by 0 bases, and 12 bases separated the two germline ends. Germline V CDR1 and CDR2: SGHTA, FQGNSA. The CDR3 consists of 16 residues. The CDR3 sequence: CASSFAPPYSGNTIYF. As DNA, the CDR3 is TGTGCCAGCAGCTTCGCCCCCCCCTACTCTGGAAACACCATATATTTT.

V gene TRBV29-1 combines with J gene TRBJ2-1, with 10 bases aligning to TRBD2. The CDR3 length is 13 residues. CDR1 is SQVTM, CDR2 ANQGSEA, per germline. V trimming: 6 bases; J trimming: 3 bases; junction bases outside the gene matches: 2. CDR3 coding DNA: TGCAGCGTCACTAGCGGGAACTACAATGAGCAGTTCTTC. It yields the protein CSVTSGNYNEQFF.

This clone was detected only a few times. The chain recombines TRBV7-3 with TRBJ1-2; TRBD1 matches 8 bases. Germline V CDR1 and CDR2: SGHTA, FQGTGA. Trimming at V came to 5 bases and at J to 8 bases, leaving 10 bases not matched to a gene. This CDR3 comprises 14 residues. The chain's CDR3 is CASSGGQGFEGYTF. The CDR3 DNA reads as TGTGCCAGCAGCGGCGGACAGGGTTTTGAGGGCTACACCTTC.

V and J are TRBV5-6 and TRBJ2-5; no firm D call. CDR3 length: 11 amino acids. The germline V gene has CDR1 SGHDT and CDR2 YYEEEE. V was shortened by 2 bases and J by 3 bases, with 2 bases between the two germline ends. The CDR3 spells CASSFEETQYF. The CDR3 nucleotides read TGTGCCAGCAGCTTCGAAGAGACCCAGTACTTC.

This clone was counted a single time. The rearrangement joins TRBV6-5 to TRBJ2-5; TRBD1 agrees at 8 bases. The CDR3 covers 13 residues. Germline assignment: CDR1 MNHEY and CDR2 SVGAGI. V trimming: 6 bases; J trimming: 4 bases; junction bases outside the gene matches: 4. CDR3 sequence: CASSRDRPETQYF. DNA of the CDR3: TGTGCCAGCAGCAGGGACAGGCCAGAGACCCAGTACTTC.

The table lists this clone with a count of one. This chain's CDR3 is CASSPDRAEKLFF. CDR3 in DNA: TGTGCCAGCAGCCCCGACAGGGCAGAAAAACTGTTTTTT. V is TRBV7-2 and J is TRBJ1-4, with 7 bases lining up with TRBD1. Germline CDR1 reads SGHTA; CDR2 reads FQGNSA. The CDR3 runs to 13 residues. Losses at the gene ends were 5 bases for V and 8 bases for J; bases not matched to a gene: 5.

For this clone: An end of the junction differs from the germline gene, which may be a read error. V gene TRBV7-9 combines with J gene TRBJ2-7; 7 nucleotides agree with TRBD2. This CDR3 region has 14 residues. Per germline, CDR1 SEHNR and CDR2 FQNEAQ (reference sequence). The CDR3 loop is CASSLATGRGTRNF. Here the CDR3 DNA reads TGTGCCAGCAGCTTAGCGACGGGGAGGGGAACGCGGAACTTC.

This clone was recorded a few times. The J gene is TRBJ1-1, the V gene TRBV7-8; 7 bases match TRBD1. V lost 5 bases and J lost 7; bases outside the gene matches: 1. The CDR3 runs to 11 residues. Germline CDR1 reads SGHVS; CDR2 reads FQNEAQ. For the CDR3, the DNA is TGTGCCAGCAGCGCAGGGGGTGAAGCTTTCTTT. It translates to CASSAGGEAFF.

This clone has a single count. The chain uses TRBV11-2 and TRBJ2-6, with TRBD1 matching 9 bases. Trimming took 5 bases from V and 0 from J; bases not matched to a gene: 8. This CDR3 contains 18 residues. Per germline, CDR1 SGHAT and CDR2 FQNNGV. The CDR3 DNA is TGTGCCAGCAGCCTGGGACAGGGTGGACTCTCTGGGGCCAACGTCCTGACTTTC. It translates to CASSLGQGGLSGANVLTF.

CDR3 nucleotides: TGTGCCACTCGGGGGGCGGAGTTCTATAATTCACCCCTCCACTTT. This gives the protein CATRGAEFYNSPLHF. V usage is TRBV2 and J usage is TRBJ1-6, with D perhaps TRBD1 (6 bases). Trimming shortened V by 10 bases and J by 3 bases, and 16 bases separated the two germline ends. The CDR3 consists of 15 residues. Germline V gene data show CDR1 as SNHLY and CDR2 as FYNNEI.

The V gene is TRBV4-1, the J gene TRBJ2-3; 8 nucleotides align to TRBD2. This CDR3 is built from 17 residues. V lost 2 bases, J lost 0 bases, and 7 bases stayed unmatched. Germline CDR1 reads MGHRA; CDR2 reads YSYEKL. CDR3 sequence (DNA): TGCGCCAGCAGCCAACGCCGTCCTAGCGGGAGCACAGATACGCAGTATTTT. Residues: CASSQRRPSGSTDTQYF.

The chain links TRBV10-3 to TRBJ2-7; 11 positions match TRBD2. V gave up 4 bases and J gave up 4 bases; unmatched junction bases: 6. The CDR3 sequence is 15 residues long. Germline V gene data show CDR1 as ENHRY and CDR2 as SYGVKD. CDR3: CAISGLAGSRYEQYF. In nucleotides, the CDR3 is TGTGCCATCAGTGGACTAGCGGGATCTCGGTACGAGCAGTACTTC.

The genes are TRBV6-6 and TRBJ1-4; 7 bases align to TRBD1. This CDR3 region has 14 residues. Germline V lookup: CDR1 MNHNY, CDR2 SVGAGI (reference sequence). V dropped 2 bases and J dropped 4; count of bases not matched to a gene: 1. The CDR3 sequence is CASSYGTVNEKLFF. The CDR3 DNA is TGTGCCAGCAGTTACGGGACAGTTAATGAAAAACTGTTTTTT.

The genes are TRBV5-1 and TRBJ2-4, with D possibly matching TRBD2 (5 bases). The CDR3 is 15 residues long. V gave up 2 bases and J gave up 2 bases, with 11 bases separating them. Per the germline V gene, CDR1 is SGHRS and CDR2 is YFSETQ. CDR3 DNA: TGCGCCAGCAGCTTAGGTAGCGATTCCAAAAACATTCAGTACTTC. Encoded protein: CASSLGSDSKNIQYF.